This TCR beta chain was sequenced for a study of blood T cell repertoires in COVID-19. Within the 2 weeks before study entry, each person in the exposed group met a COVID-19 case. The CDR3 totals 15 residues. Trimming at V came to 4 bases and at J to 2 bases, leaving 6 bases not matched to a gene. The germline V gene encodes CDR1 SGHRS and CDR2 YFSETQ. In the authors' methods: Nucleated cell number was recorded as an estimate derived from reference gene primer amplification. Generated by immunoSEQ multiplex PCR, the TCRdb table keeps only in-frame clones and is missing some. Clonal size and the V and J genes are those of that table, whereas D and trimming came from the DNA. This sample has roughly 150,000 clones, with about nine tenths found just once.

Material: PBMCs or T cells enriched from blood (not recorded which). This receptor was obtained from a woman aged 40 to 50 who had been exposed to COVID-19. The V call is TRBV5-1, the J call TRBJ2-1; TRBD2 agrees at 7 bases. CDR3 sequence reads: CASSVASGTYNEQFF. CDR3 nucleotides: TGCGCCAGCAGCGTAGCTAGCGGAACCTACAATGAGCAGTTCTTC.